These 2 T cell receptor beta chains originate from one sample sequenced in a study of T cell responses to AZD1222 COVID-19 vaccine. Sequencing was performed with immunoSEQ multiplex PCR; in TCRdb, only in-frame clones are kept and a portion is missing. The sample carries 180,000 or so clones, around 88% recorded once. Here the sequenced sample was peripheral blood, taken on day 0 of AZD1222 vaccination. The receptor source for this set is an adult in good health.

The V call is TRBV4-1, the J call TRBJ1-6; 11 nucleotides align to TRBD1. Trimming removed 4 bases from V and 6 bases from J; junction bases left unmatched: 8. The CDR3 spans 17 residues. In germline, CDR1 is MGHRA, CDR2 YSYEKL. In DNA, the CDR3 is TGCGCCAGCAGCCGCGGGACAGGGGGATCGGGTAATTCACCCCTCCACTTT. Its translation is CASSRGTGGSGNSPLHF.

J is TRBJ1-3 and V is TRBV3-1 (or the pseudogene TRBV3-2); D may be TRBD1 (5 bases). The CDR3 consists of 14 residues. Germline loops: CDR1 LGHDT, CDR2 YNNKEL (reference sequence). Trimming took off 2 bases at V and 2 bases at J, with 7 bases between the two ends. The chain's CDR3 is CASSQRGAGNTIYF. CDR3 in DNA: TGTGCCAGCAGCCAACGGGGGGCTGGAAACACCATATATTTT.